This T cell receptor (beta chain) stems from a study of radiation and T cells in renal cell carcinoma. The CDR3 runs to 15 residues. V dropped 0 bases and J dropped 6; count of bases not matched to a gene: 5. Germline V gene sequence: CDR1 LGHNA, CDR2 YSLEER. Some clones are missing from TCRdb's copy, which holds only in-frame ones; the method was immunoSEQ multiplex PCR. In the table there are around 16,000 clones, 55% to 60% of which are singletons. Documented treatment: treatment-naive control, cytoreductive nephrectomy. Controls were unirradiated tumors from treatment-naive cytoreductive nephrectomy patients.

The chain is built from TRBV4-3 and TRBJ1-5; 7 bases are shared with TRBD1. The sequence was obtained from a man in his forties or fifties with renal cell carcinoma. The sample was tumor tissue, taken from a patient whose treatment was nephrectomy without radiotherapy. The CDR3 DNA sequence: TGCGCCAGCAGCCAAGAGCGACAGGGCAGTCAGCCCCAGCATTTT. It encodes CASSQERQGSQPQHF.